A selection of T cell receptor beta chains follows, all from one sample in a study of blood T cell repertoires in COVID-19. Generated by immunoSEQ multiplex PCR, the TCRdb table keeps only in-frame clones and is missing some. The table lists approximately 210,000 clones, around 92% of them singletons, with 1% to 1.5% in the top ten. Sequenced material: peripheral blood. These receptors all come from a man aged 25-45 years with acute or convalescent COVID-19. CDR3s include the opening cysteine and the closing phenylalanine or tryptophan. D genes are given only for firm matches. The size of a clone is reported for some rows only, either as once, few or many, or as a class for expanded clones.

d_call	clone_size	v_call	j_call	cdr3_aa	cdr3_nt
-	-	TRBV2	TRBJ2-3	CASSNEGGADTQYF	TGTGCCAGCAGCAACGAAGGGGGAGCGGATACGCAGTATTTT
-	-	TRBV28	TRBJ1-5	CASRTQPSNQPQHF	TGTGCCAGCAGGACACAGCCGAGCAATCAGCCCCAGCATTTT
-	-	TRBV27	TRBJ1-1	CASSLSRDFGTEAFF	TGTGCCAGCAGTTTATCCAGGGATTTCGGCACTGAAGCTTTCTTT
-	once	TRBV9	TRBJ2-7	CASSVTPSTYEQYF	TGTGCCAGCAGCGTCACTCCCTCGACCTACGAGCAGTACTTC
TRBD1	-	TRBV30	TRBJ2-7	CAWTTGTGISYEQYF	TGTGCCTGGACTACCGGGACAGGGATATCCTACGAGCAGTACTTC
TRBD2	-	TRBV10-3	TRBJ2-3	CAISLAGGGADTQYF	TGTGCCATCAGTTTAGCGGGAGGGGGTGCAGATACGCAGTATTTT
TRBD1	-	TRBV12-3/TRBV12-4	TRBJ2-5	CASSLGTGGTQYF	TGTGCCAGCAGTTTAGGGACAGGGGGAACCCAGTACTTC
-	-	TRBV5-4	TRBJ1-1	CASSLAGNTEAFF	TGTGCCAGCAGCTTGGCGGGGAACACTGAAGCTTTCTTT
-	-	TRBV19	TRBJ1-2	CASMYWRDGYTF	TGTGCCAGTATGTACTGGAGAGATGGCTACACCTTC
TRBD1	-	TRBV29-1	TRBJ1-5	CSAKFQTGGTYSNQPQHF	TGCAGCGCAAAGTTTCAGACAGGGGGTACCTATAGCAATCAGCCCCAGCATTTT
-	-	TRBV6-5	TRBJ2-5	CASSTHWYQETQYF	TGTGCCAGCAGTACCCACTGGTACCAAGAGACCCAGTACTTC
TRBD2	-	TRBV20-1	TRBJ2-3	CSASSELADLTDTQYF	TGCAGTGCTAGTAGTGAACTAGCGGACCTCACAGATACGCAGTATTTT
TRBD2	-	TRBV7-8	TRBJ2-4	CASSSYGGSMNIQYF	TGTGCCAGCAGCTCCTATGGCGGGAGTATGAACATTCAGTACTTC
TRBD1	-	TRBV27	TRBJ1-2	CASSLNRGIGYTF	TGTGCCAGCAGTTTAAACAGGGGGATTGGCTACACCTTC
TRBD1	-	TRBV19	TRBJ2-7	CASSIDGYRGTYEQYF	TGTGCCAGTAGTATAGACGGTTACAGGGGGACTTACGAGCAGTACTTC
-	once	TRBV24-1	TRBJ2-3	CATSNSGSEHTQYF	TGTGCCACCAGTAACTCCGGGAGCGAACATACGCAGTATTTT
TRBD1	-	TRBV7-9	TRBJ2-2	CASSHSFLQGASNTGELFF	TGTGCCAGCAGCCATTCATTCCTCCAGGGGGCCTCGAACACCGGGGAGCTGTTTTTT
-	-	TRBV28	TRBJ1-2	CASSPKQGWYGYTF	TGTGCCAGCAGTCCAAAACAGGGCTGGTATGGCTACACCTTC
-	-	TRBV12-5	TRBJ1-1	CASGLFPSNTEAFF	TGTGCTAGTGGTTTGTTCCCTTCGAACACTGAAGCTTTCTTT
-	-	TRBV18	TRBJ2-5	CASSGGQQETQYF	TGTGCCAGCTCAGGCGGACAGCAAGAGACCCAGTACTTC
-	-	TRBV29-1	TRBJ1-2	CSLRTDRGYTF	TGCAGCTTAAGGACAGATAGGGGCTACACCTTC
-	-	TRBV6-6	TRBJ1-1	CASSYAGGLTEAFF	TGTGCCAGCAGTTACGCCGGGGGGCTCACTGAAGCTTTCTTT
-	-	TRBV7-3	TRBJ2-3	CASSLRLTSTDTQYF	TGTGCCAGCAGCTTACGTCTCACTAGCACAGATACGCAGTATTTT